This T cell receptor (beta chain) is drawn from a study of T-cell memory formation after mild COVID-19. General study points: The pre-infection memory compartment contained some responding clones, suggesting cross-reactive memory joined. The study found balanced CD4/CD8 in clones contracting day 15 to 85 and a CD4+ lean in later expanders.

This clonotype was counted at least ten times. Its antigen is undetermined. Germline V CDR1 and CDR2: SGHRS, YFSETQ. Trimming removed 0 bases from V and 3 bases from J, with 8 bases in between. CDR3 size: 14 residues. The 5'RACE method, run with constant-segment primers, produced TCR alpha and TCR beta cDNA libraries (carrying sample barcodes and UMIs). TCRdb passed the 5' RACE reads through MiXCR, listing each CDR3 protein once. The sample holds 200,000 to 250,000 distinct CDR3 sequences; over 7.5% are singletons and the top ten take 3.5%. This rearrangement joins TRBV5-1 to TRBJ2-3, with D uncertain. The sequencing input was PBMCs or a T cell subset sorted from them (not recorded which). The TCR was taken from a man younger than 30 who had mild COVID-19 (a few samples of this study predate the infection). Cell type and time point are not known. CDR3 sequence (DNA): TGCGCCAGCAGCTTGGTAAGGATAACAGATACGCAGTATTTT. It encodes CASSLVRITDTQYF.